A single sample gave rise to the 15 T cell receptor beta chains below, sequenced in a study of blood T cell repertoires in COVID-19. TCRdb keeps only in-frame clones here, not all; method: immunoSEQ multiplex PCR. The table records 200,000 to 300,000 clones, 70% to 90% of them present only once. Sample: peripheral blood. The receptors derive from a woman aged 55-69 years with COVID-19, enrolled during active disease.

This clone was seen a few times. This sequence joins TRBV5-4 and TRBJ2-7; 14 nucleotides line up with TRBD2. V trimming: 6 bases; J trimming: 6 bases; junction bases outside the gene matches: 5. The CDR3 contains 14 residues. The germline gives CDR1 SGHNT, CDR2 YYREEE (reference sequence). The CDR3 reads CASTTTSGRAEQYF. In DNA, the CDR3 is TGTGCCAGCACCACGACTAGCGGGAGGGCCGAGCAGTACTTC.

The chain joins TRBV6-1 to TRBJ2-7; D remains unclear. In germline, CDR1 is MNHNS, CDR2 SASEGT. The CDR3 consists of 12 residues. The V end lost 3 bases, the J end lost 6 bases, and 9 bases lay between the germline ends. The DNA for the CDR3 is TGTGCCAGCAGTGAGGTTAGAGGCGAGCAGTACTTC. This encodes CASSEVRGEQYF.

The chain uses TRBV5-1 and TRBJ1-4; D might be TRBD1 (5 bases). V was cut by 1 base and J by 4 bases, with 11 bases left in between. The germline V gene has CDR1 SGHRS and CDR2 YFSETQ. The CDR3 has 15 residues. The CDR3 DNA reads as TGCGCCAGCAGCTTGTTCGGGCAGGGTAATGAAAAACTGTTTTTT. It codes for CASSLFGQGNEKLFF.

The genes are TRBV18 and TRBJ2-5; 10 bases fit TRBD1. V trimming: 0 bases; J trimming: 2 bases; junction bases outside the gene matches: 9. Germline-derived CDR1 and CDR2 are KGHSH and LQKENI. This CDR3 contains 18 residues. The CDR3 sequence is CASSPPWTGGTGQETQYF. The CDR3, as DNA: TGTGCCAGCTCACCACCGTGGACAGGGGGGACTGGTCAAGAGACCCAGTACTTC.

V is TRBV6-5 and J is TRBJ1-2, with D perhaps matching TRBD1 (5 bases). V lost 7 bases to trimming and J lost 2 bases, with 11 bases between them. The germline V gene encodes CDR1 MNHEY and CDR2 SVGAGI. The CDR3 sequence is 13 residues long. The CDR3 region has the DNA TGTGCCAGCAACCCGACAGCCAACTATGGCTACACCTTC. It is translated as CASNPTANYGYTF.

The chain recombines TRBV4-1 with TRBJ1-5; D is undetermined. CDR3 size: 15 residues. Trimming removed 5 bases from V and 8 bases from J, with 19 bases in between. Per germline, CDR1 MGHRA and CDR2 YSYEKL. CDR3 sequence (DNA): TGCGCCAGCAGCTCCCTCCCGTCCCTAATTGAGCCCCAGCATTTT. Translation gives CASSSLPSLIEPQHF.

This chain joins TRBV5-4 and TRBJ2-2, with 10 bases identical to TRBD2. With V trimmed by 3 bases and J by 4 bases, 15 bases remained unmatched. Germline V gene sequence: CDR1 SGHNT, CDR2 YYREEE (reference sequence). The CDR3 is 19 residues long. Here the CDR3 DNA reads TGTGCCAGCAGCTCCGACGAGGGGCTAGCGGGAGTTGTCACCGGGGAGCTGTTTTTT. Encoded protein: CASSSDEGLAGVVTGELFF.

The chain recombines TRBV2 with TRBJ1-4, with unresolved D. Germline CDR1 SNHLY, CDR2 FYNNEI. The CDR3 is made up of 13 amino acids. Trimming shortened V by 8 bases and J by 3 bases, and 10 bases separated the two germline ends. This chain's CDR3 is CASRVEPNEKLFF. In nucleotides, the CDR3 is TGTGCCAGCCGTGTTGAGCCTAATGAAAAACTGTTTTTT.

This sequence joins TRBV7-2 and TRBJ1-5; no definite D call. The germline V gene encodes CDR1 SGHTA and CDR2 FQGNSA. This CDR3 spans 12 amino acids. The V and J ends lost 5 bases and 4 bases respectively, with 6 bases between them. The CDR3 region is CASSPYNQPQHF. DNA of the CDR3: TGTGCCAGCAGCCCGTATAATCAGCCCCAGCATTTT.

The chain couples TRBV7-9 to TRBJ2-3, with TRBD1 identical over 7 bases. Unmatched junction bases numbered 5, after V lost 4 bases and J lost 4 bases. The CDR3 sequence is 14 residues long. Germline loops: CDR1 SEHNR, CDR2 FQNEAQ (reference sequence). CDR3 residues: CASSWGTDPDTQYF. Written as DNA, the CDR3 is TGTGCCAGCAGCTGGGGGACAGACCCAGATACGCAGTATTTT.

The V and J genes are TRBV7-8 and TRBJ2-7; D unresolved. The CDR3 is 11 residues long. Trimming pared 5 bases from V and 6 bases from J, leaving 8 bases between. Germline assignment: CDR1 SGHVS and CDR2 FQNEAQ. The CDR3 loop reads CASSLTSEQYF. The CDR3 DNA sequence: TGTGCCAGCAGCCTAACATCCGAGCAGTACTTC.

The CDR3, as DNA: TGTGCCAGCAAGCCGGGACTAGCGGGAGCATCTACGCAGTATTTT. Its protein product is CASKPGLAGASTQYF. This sequence joins TRBV5-6 and TRBJ2-3; TRBD2 agrees at 14 bases. With V trimmed by 6 bases and J by 8 bases, 8 bases remained unmatched. The CDR3 is 15 amino acids. Germline V gives CDR1 SGHDT, CDR2 YYEEEE.

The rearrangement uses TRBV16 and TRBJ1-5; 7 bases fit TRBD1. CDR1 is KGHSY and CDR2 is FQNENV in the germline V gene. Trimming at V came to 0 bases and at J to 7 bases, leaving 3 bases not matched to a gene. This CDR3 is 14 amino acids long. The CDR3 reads CASSQSTGPQPQHF. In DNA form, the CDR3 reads TGTGCCAGCAGCCAATCGACAGGGCCCCAGCCCCAGCATTTT.

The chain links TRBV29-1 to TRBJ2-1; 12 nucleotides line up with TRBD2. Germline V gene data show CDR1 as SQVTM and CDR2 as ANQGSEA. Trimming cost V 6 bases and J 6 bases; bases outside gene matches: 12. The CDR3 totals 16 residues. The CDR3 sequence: CSVKGSSGRALNEQFF. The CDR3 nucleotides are TGCAGCGTCAAGGGATCTAGCGGGAGGGCCCTCAATGAGCAGTTCTTC.

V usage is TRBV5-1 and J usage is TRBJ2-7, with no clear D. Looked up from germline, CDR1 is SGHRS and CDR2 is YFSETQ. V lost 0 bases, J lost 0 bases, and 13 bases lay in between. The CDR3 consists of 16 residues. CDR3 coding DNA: TGCGCCAGCAGCTTGGTTCGGGTAACCTACTCCTACGAGCAGTACTTC. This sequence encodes CASSLVRVTYSYEQYF.